This T cell receptor (beta chain) was documented in a study of monozygotic twins with inflammatory bowel disease. The study, taken as a whole, reports: Against healthy co-twins, IBD patients had lower TCRbeta diversity (measured by inverse Simpson). The data offered no way to tell different T cell subtypes apart.

CDR1 and CDR2 from the germline V gene are SEHNR and FQNEAQ (reference sequence). This CDR3 has 14 amino acids. Note on this clonotype: Its antigen is undetermined.

UMIs bearing a 6-nucleotide sample barcode were added through template switching. Amplification of TCRalpha and TCRbeta cDNA involved two nested PCRs that ran for around 15 and 10 cycles. TCRdb reprocessed the 5' RACE reads and reports one entry per CDR3 protein, with no DNA. Its listing shows a few hundred thousand distinct CDR3 sequences. This TCR was recovered from a human donor with ulcerative colitis or Crohn's disease, or a healthy co-twin of an affected twin (not recorded which). The rearrangement links TRBV7-9 to TRBJ2-2; as DNA is missing, the TRBD1 call by TCRdb cannot be tested. Material: blood. CDR3: CASSHRPVTGELFF.